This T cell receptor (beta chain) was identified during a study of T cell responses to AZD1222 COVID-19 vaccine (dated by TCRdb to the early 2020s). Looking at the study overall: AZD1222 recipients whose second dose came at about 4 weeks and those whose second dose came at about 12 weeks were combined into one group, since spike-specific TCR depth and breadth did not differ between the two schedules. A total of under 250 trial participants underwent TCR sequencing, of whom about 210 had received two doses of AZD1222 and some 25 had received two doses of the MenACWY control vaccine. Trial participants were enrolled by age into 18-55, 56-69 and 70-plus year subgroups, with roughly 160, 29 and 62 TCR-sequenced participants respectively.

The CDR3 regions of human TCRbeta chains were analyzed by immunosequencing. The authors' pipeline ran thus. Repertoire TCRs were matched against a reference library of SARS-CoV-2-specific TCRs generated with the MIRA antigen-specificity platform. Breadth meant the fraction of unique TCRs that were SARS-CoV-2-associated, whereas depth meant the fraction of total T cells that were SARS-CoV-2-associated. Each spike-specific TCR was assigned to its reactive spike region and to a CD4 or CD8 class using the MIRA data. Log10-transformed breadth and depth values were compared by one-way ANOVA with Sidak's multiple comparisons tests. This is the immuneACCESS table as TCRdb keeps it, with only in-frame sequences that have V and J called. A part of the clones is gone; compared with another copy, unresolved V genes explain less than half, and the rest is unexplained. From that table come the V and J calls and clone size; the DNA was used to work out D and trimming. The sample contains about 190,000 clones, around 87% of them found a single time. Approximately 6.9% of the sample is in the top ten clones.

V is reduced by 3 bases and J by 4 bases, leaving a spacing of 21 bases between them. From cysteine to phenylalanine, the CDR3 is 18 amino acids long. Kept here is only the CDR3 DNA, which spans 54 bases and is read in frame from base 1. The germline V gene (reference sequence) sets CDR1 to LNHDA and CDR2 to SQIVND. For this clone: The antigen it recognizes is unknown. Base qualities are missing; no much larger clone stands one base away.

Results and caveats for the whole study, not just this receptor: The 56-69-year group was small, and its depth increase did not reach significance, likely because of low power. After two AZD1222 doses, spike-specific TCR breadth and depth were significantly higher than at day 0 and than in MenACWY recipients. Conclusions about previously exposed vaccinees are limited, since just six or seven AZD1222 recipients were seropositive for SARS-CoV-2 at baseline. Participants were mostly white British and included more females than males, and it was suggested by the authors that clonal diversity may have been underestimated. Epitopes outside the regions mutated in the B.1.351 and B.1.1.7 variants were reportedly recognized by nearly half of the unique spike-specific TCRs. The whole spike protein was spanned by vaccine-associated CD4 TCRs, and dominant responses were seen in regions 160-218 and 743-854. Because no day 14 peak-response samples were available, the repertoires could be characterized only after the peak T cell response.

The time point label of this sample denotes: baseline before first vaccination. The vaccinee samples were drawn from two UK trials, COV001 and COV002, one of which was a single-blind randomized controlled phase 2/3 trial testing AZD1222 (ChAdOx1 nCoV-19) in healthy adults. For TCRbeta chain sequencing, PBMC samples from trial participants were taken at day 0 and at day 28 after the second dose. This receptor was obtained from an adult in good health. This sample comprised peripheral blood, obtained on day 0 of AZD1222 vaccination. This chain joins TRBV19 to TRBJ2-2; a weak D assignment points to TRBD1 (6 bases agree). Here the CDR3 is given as CASSIRPGTGRFTGELFF. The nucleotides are TGTGCCAGTAGTATTAGGCCGGGAACAGGGCGATTCACCGGGGAGCTGTTTTTT.